This TCR beta chain was recorded in a study of shared clonotypes between healthy human individuals. Whole-study findings and limits: Sharing across several donors was seen in around 5% of naive CD4 clonotypes.

The germline V gene has CDR1 SGHTA and CDR2 FQGNSA. The CDR3 has 9 amino acids. The V and J ends lost 8 bases and 5 bases respectively, with 3 bases between them. Produced via immunoSEQ multiplex PCR; TCRdb's table is partial and in-frame only. There are about 1 million clones in the sample; around 74% occur only once, and approximately 1.5% lies in the top ten. As concerns this clone: As yet, its antigen is unknown.

The rearrangement joins TRBV7-2 to TRBJ2-5, with D unresolved. The specimen sequenced was memory CD4+ T cells sorted from blood. The subset was: CD45RA-negative fraction. The source of this sequence is a man aged 18 to 29 in good health. For the CDR3, the DNA is TGTGCCAGCGGGGAGACCCAGTACTTC. It specifies CASGETQYF.